This TCR beta chain was identified during a study of cytomegalovirus exposure and HLA in healthy donors. General study points: Researchers left out some V segments, among them TRBV6-2 and TRBV6-3, as indistinguishable. Earlier analysis yielded a pattern in which most TCR beta V segments were productive about 90% or about 30% of the time.

Trimming shortened V by 2 bases and J by 2 bases, and 12 bases separated the two germline ends. Germline CDR1 MNHNY, CDR2 SVGAGI (reference sequence). CDR3 length: 15 amino acids. It was with 60 Vbeta and 13 Jbeta primers that the PCR ran. The repertoire was sequenced with immunoSEQ multiplex PCR; TCRdb's copy has only in-frame clones and lacks some. The sample has about 52,000 clones; the top ten hold roughly an eighth. Remarks on this clone: As yet, its antigen is unknown.

Sequenced material: PBMCs. The chain joins TRBV6-6 to TRBJ1-2, with D perhaps TRBD1 (5 bases). This receptor was identified in a woman aged 55-70 years in good health and CMV-seropositive. CDR3 in DNA: TGTGCCAGCAGTTACCCCAGGGACTTCAACTATGGCTACACCTTC. The encoded protein is CASSYPRDFNYGYTF.